This passage covers 32 T cell receptor beta chains from one sample sequenced in a study of human T cells and chemical hapten exposure. TCRdb used MiXCR to reprocess the RACE reads, holding one entry per CDR3 protein. Here the sample spans about 260,000 distinct CDR3 sequences, about 9.4% being singletons. Sample time point: pre-sensitization, week 0. Treatment: therapeutic diphenylcyclopropenone sensitization with weekly scalp DPC. The sequenced sample was whole blood, obtained in connection with sensitization to the hapten diphenylcyclopropenone (DPC). Receptor source: a woman aged 40-49 years with alopecia areata. Some clones in this sample may be carry-over from other donors' samples.

The sample holds many counts of this clonotype. This chain links TRBV4-3 with TRBJ2-1; unclear D gene. CDR3 length: 13 residues. Germline V gives CDR1 LGHNA, CDR2 YSLEER. Trimming pared 4 bases from V and 9 bases from J, leaving 13 bases between. This chain's CDR3 is CASSPLLGREQFF. CDR3 DNA sequence: TGCGCCAGCAGCCCCCTTTTAGGGCGTGAGCAGTTCTTC.

V gene TRBV12-3 or TRBV12-4 combines with J gene TRBJ1-4; D gene ambiguous. The CDR3 spans 14 residues. Between the trimmed V and J ends, which lost 0 bases and 11 bases, there was a span of 13 bases. CDR3 in amino acids: CASSLASLGKKLFF. The CDR3 coding sequence is TGTGCCAGCAGTTTAGCGTCACTCGGGAAGAAACTGTTTTTT.

As concerns this clonotype: Germline and junction disagree at one end, which may indicate a read error. The rearrangement links TRBV6-2 or TRBV6-3 to TRBJ1-2, with TRBD1 matching over 8 bases. Per the germline V gene, CDR1 is MNHEY and CDR2 is SVGEGT. The CDR3 length is 15 residues. This CDR3 reads CAGSYSTGGNYGYTF. In DNA, the CDR3 is TGTGCCGGCAGTTACTCTACAGGGGGGAACTATGGCTACACCTTC.

This clonotype was seen a handful of times. The chain couples TRBV5-1 to TRBJ2-7; maybe TRBD1 (5 bases). The V end was cut by 0 bases, the J end by 5 bases, with 12 bases between. Germline assignment: CDR1 SGHRS and CDR2 YFSETQ. This CDR3 is 14 amino acids long. CDR3 coding DNA: TGCGCCAGCAGCTTGGTGGCAGGGTCCAACGAGCAGTACTTC. Protein sequence: CASSLVAGSNEQYF.

Ten or more counts support this clonotype. The rearrangement uses TRBV7-8 and TRBJ2-1, with D possibly being TRBD2 (5 bases). This CDR3 is 16 amino acids long. V dropped 4 bases and J dropped 8 bases, with 21 bases sitting between them. CDR1 is SGHVS and CDR2 is FQNEAQ in the germline V gene. In nucleotides, the CDR3 is TGTGCCAGCAGCTCCCCGGACGTTTTCGGGATCTATGAGCAGTTCTTC. Its protein product is CASSSPDVFGIYEQFF. The entire variable domain, with the rest obtained from reference TRBV7-8 and TRBJ2-1, is as follows: GAGVSQSPRYKVAKRGQDVALRCDPISGHVSLFWYQQALGQGPEFLTYFQNEAQLDKSGLPSDRFFAERPEGSVSTLKIQRTQQEDSAVYLCASSSPDVFGIYEQFFGPGTRLTVL.

This clonotype came up many times. This chain joins TRBV20-1 and TRBJ1-2; weak D call: TRBD1 (5 bases). CDR1 is DFQATT and CDR2 is SNEGSKA in the germline V gene (reference sequence). CDR3 size: 14 residues. Trimming pared 2 bases from V and 4 bases from J, leaving 14 bases between. CDR3 nucleotide sequence: TGCAGTGCTAGATCCGGGGCGATGATCTATGGCTACACCTTC. Protein product: CSARSGAMIYGYTF.

A few counts support this clonotype. The J gene is TRBJ2-5, the V gene TRBV5-1; D ambiguous. The CDR3 runs 14 residues. Trimming removed 3 bases at V and 1 base at J, with 10 bases between. Germline assignment: CDR1 SGHRS and CDR2 YFSETQ. CDR3 residues: CASSSYAGQETQYF. CDR3 bases: TGCGCCAGCAGCTCCTACGCAGGCCAAGAGACCCAGTACTTC.

The gene calls are TRBV12-3 or TRBV12-4 and TRBJ2-5; 14 bases line up with TRBD2. This CDR3 has 16 amino acids. V lost 1 base and J lost 5; bases outside the gene matches: 3. DNA of the CDR3: TGTGCCAGCAGTTTAGGGACTAGCGGGAGGACGGAGACCCAGTACTTC. Residues: CASSLGTSGRTETQYF.

This chain joins TRBV27 and TRBJ1-6, with D possibly matching TRBD1 (5 bases). CDR1 and CDR2 from the germline V gene are MNHEY and SMNVEV (reference sequence). The CDR3 has 16 amino acids. V dropped 2 bases and J dropped 7 bases, with 15 bases sitting between them. In DNA, the CDR3 is TGTGCCAGCAGTTTAAGCCCGGACAAGTTGAATTCACCCCTCCACTTT. Encoded protein: CASSLSPDKLNSPLHF.

V and J are TRBV10-3 and TRBJ2-5; 9 bases are shared with TRBD1. This CDR3 has 12 residues. The germline V gene has CDR1 ENHRY and CDR2 SYGVKD. The trim removed 9 bases at V and 5 bases at J, leaving 4 bases unmatched. The CDR3 bases are TGTGCCATAGGACAGGGGACCGAGACCCAGTACTTC. As protein: CAIGQGTETQYF.

This rearrangement joins TRBV4-2 to TRBJ2-7, with D possibly matching TRBD1 (6 bases). This CDR3 spans 17 amino acids. V was clipped by 6 bases and J by 1 base, with 22 bases between them. In germline, CDR1 is LGHNA, CDR2 YNFKEQ. The CDR3 nucleotides read TGTGCCAGCAGTTCAAGCCCCCCCGACAGGACATCCTACGAGCAGTACTTC. Encoded protein: CASSSSPPDRTSYEQYF.

In this sample, this clonotype turned up many times. The CDR3 region is CAISESGTSGRATDTQYF. In DNA form, the CDR3 reads TGTGCCATCAGTGAATCCGGGACTAGCGGGAGGGCTACAGATACGCAGTATTTT. The gene calls are TRBV10-3 and TRBJ2-3; 16 positions match TRBD2. The V gene's germline CDR1 is ENHRY and CDR2 SYGVKD. V lost 3 bases and J lost 3; bases outside the gene matches: 6. The CDR3 has 18 amino acids.

This clonotype came up a few times. The DNA for the CDR3 is TGTGCCAGCAACGGACAAGAGACCCAGTACTTC. This translates into CASNGQETQYF. V gene TRBV2 combines with J gene TRBJ2-5; D unclear. CDR1 and CDR2 from the germline V gene are SNHLY and FYNNEI. The ends were cut back, 7 bases at V and 2 bases at J, with 5 bases in the middle. This CDR3 has 11 residues.

The chain recombines TRBV24-1 with TRBJ2-1; 10 positions agree with TRBD1. Germline assignment: CDR1 KGHDR and CDR2 SFDVKD. V trimming: 2 bases; J trimming: 4 bases; junction bases outside the gene matches: 16. CDR3 length: 20 amino acids. CDR3 amino acids: CATSDSTTGGLGPRYNEQFF. CDR3 coding DNA: TGTGCCACCAGTGATTCGACGACAGGGGGCCTAGGCCCTAGGTACAATGAGCAGTTCTTC.

Details on this clonotype: A read error is likely, as this CDR3 ends without the conserved phenylalanine or tryptophan. V usage is TRBV29-1 and J usage is TRBJ2-1, with TRBD2 identical over 10 bases. The V segment lost 6 bases and the J segment 5 bases; nucleotides outside the gene matches: 4. This CDR3 has 13 amino acids. Germline-derived CDR1 and CDR2 are SQVTM and ANQGSEA. The chain's CDR3 is CSVRLAGDNEQFL. Written as DNA, the CDR3 is TGCAGCGTAAGACTAGCGGGTGACAATGAGCAGTTCCTC.

The sample holds a few counts of this clonotype. V is TRBV12-3 or TRBV12-4 and J is TRBJ1-1; D gene ambiguous. The CDR3 is made up of 14 amino acids. The ends were cut back, 8 bases at V and 5 bases at J, with 18 bases in the middle. This CDR3 reads CASANSVGGTEAFF. The CDR3 nucleotides are TGTGCCAGCGCCAATAGTGTGGGAGGTACTGAAGCTTTCTTT.

This clonotype was counted between two and nine times. This sequence joins TRBV7-2 and TRBJ1-4; no firm D call. Germline-derived CDR1 and CDR2 are SGHTA and FQGNSA. The CDR3 sequence is 14 residues long. Trimming pared 1 base from V and 7 bases from J, leaving 10 bases between. CDR3 residues: CASSLDGDSEKLFF. Written as DNA, the CDR3 is TGTGCCAGCAGCTTAGACGGTGATTCTGAAAAACTGTTTTTT.

The DNA for the CDR3 is TGCGCCAGCAGTGACCTTAACCGGGAGCAGAATTCACCCCTCCACTTT. Residues: CASSDLNREQNSPLHF. The chain employs TRBV10-1 and TRBJ1-6, with unresolved D. This CDR3 comprises 16 residues. Trimming left V 3 bases short and J 7 bases short, with 16 bases between. Germline V gives CDR1 WNHNN, CDR2 SYGVQD (reference sequence).

This clonotype showed up many times. The chain carries TRBV5-1 and TRBJ2-3, with 8 bases fitting TRBD2. Germline CDR1 SGHRS, CDR2 YFSETQ. J was trimmed by 2 bases and V by 2 bases; bases with no gene match: 1. The CDR3 runs 14 residues. CDR3: CASSFSGATDTQYF. In DNA form, the CDR3 reads TGCGCCAGCAGCTTTAGCGGGGCCACAGATACGCAGTATTTT.

The chain carries TRBV30 and TRBJ2-1; D ambiguous. CDR3 length: 13 amino acids. Trimming removed 0 bases at V and 14 bases at J, with 17 bases between. Per germline, CDR1 GTSNPN and CDR2 SVGIG (reference sequence). CDR3 DNA sequence: TGTGCCTGGAGTGTAATGTTGGGCCTAGAGGAGTTCTTC. It encodes CAWSVMLGLEEFF.

V usage is TRBV28 and J usage is TRBJ1-6, with 9 bases fitting TRBD1. The CDR3 covers 15 residues. CDR1 and CDR2 from the germline V gene are MDHEN and SYDVKM. V dropped 1 base and J dropped 14; count of bases not matched to a gene: 9. CDR3 DNA sequence: TGTGCCAGCAGTTTATCGGGACAGGGAAGAAAATCCCTCCACTTT. Protein: CASSLSGQGRKSLHF. Filled out from reference TRBV28 and TRBJ1-6, the complete variable domain reads DVKVTQSSRYLVKRTGEKVFLECVQDMDHENMFWYRQDPGLGLRLIYFSYDVKMKEKGDIPEGYSVSREKKERFSLILESASTNQTSMYLCASSLSGQGRKSLHFGNGTRLTVT.

This clonotype was counted many times. The gene calls are TRBV20-1 and TRBJ2-5; D possibly matches TRBD1 or TRBD2 (5 bases each). This CDR3 has 14 residues. Germline CDR1 is DFQATT and CDR2 is SNEGSKA (reference sequence). V was cut by 0 bases and J by 1 base, with 9 bases left in between. The CDR3 nucleotides read TGCAGTGCTAGAGATTGGGGGACCCAAGAGACCCAGTACTTC. Translating gives CSARDWGTQETQYF.

The J gene is TRBJ1-2, the V gene TRBV7-3, with D unresolved. Germline lookup yields CDR1 SGHTA and CDR2 FQGTGA. This CDR3 has 13 residues. Trimming removed 5 bases at V and 3 bases at J, with 10 bases between. The CDR3 reads CASSRQADYGYTF. CDR3 nucleotide sequence: TGTGCCAGCAGCCGCCAGGCAGACTATGGCTACACCTTC.

This clonotype was picked up a small number of times. The chain has TRBV4-1 and TRBJ1-2; D gene ambiguous. Looked up from germline, CDR1 is MGHRA and CDR2 is YSYEKL. The CDR3 consists of 17 residues. The V end was cut by 4 bases, the J end by 4 bases, with 22 bases between. The CDR3 DNA reads TGCGCCAGCAGCCTCACCCGAGGACCCGGCGCTATCTATGGCTACACCTTC. Amino acid sequence: CASSLTRGPGAIYGYTF.

This clonotype has more than one count but fewer than ten. The gene calls are TRBV27 and TRBJ2-7; 8 nucleotides line up with TRBD1. CDR3 size: 14 residues. Germline trimming cut 6 bases from V and 6 bases from J; bases unmatched to any gene: 10. Germline-derived CDR1 and CDR2 are MNHEY and SMNVEV (reference sequence). Here the CDR3 DNA reads TGTGCCAGCAGCGTACAGGGGGAGGCCTCCGAGCAGTACTTC. This codes for CASSVQGEASEQYF.

J is TRBJ1-3 and V is TRBV10-3; 8 bases are a match to TRBD1. Germline CDR1 ENHRY, CDR2 SYGVKD. After removal of 1 base from V and 0 bases from J, the junction contained 5 bases not matched to a gene. The CDR3 contains 17 residues. CDR3 nucleotide sequence: TGTGCCATCAGTGAGTTACAGGGGGTGAACTCTGGAAACACCATATATTTT. Translated, it gives CAISELQGVNSGNTIYF.

The chain uses TRBV5-4 and TRBJ2-2; a weak D match, TRBD1 (5 bases). The CDR3 covers 17 residues. V lost 4 bases and J 7 bases, leaving 23 bases between the germline ends. CDR1 and CDR2 (germline): SGHNT, YYREEE (reference sequence). Here the CDR3 DNA reads TGTGCCAGCAGCCCCAGTTTCCAGGGTTGGCCTGGCGGGGAGCTGTTTTTT. Protein product: CASSPSFQGWPGGELFF.

This clonotype was observed at least ten times. This sequence joins TRBV27 and TRBJ2-7; either TRBD1 or TRBD2 may fit D (5 bases each). Germline V gives CDR1 MNHEY, CDR2 SMNVEV (reference sequence). The V end lost 1 base, the J end lost 3 bases, and 13 bases lay between the germline ends. The CDR3 is made up of 15 amino acids. In DNA, the CDR3 is TGTGCCAGCAGTTTATTTCCTGGGACGGTCTACGAGCAGTACTTC. This translates into CASSLFPGTVYEQYF.

The chain recombines TRBV6-5 with TRBJ2-7; D is perhaps TRBD1 (6 bases). Germline-derived CDR1 and CDR2 are MNHEY and SVGAGI. V lost 8 bases, J lost 0 bases, and 17 bases lay in between. The CDR3 contains 15 residues. The CDR3 bases are TGTGCCAGCGGTGACCGGGACACTTCCTCCTACGAGCAGTACTTC. It encodes CASGDRDTSSYEQYF.

The rearrangement uses TRBV28 and TRBJ1-5; D ambiguous. Trimming took 6 bases from V and 0 from J, leaving 6 bases between them. The CDR3 length is 13 residues. The germline V gene encodes CDR1 MDHEN and CDR2 SYDVKM. This chain's CDR3 is CASREYSNQPQHF. The CDR3 bases are TGTGCCAGCAGGGAGTATAGCAATCAGCCCCAGCATTTT.

This clonotype has a count of ten or more. The CDR3 loop reads CASSPRAGELFF. CDR3 DNA: TGTGCCAGCAGCCCCAGGGCCGGGGAGCTGTTTTTT. The rearrangement uses TRBV12-3 or TRBV12-4 and TRBJ2-2; TRBD1 might be the D (5 bases). Trimming removed 6 bases at V and 6 bases at J, with 8 bases between. CDR3 size: 12 residues.

This clonotype appeared a few times. The genes are TRBV9 and TRBJ1-5, with 9 bases matching TRBD1. The CDR3 runs 14 residues. With 3 bases clipped from V and 6 bases from J, the junction kept 4 bases outside the gene matches. Germline loops: CDR1 SGDLS, CDR2 YYNGEE. CDR3 residues: CASSGGQGSQPQHF. The DNA of the CDR3 is TGTGCCAGCAGCGGAGGACAGGGGTCTCAGCCCCAGCATTTT.